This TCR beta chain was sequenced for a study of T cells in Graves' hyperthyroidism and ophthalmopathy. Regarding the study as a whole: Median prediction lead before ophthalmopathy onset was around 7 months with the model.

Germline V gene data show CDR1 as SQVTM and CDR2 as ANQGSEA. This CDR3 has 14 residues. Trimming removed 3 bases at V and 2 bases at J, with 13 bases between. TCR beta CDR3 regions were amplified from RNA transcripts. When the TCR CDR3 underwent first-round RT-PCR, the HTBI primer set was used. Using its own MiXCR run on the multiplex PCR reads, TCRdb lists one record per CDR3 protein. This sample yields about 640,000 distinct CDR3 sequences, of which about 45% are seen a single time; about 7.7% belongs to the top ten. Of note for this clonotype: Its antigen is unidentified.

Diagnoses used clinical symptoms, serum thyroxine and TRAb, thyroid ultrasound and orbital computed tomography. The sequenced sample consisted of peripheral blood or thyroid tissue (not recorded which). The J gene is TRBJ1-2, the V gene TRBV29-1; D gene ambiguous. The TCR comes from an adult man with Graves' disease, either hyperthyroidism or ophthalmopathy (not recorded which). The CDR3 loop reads CSVDLAALNYGYTF. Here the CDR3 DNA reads TGCAGCGTTGATTTGGCCGCTCTGAACTATGGCTACACCTTC.